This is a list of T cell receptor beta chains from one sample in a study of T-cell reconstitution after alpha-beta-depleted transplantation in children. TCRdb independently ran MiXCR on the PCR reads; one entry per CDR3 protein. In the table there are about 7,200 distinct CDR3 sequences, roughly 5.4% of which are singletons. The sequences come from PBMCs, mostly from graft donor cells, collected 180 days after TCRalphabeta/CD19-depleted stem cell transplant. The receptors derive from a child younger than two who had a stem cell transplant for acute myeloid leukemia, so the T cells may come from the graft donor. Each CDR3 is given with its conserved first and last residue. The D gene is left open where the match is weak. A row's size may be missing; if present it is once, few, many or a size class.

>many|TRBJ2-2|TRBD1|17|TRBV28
CATKAPGQILNTGELFF
TGTGCCACCAAGGCTCCGGGACAGATCCTGAACACCGGGGAGCTGTTTTTT
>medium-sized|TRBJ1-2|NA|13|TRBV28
CASSSSDGYGYTF
TGTGCCAGCAGTTCCTCGGACGGATATGGCTACACCTTC
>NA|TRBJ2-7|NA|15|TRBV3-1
CASTRKVNGVYEQYF
TGTGCCTCCACCCGCAAGGTGAATGGGGTATACGAGCAGTACTTC
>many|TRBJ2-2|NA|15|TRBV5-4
CASSLGRVGSGELFF
TGTGCCAGCAGCTTGGGCAGGGTAGGGTCCGGGGAGCTGTTTTTT
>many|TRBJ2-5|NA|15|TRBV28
CASSLAGHPQETQYF
TGTGCCAGCAGTTTAGCCGGACATCCTCAAGAGACCCAGTACTTC
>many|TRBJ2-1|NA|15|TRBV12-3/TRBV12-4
CASSPGRKSYNEQFF
TGTGCCAGCAGCCCGGGACGGAAATCCTACAATGAGCAGTTCTTC
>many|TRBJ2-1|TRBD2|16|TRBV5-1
CASSLNPSGSYNEQFF
TGCGCCAGCAGCTTGAATCCTAGCGGTTCCTACAATGAGCAGTTCTTC
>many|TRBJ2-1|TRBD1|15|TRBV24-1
CATRGSGQGDNEQFF
TGTGCCACCAGGGGATCGGGACAGGGTGACAATGAGCAGTTCTTC
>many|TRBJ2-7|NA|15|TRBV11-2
CASSQDRLSSYEQYF
TGTGCCAGCAGCCAGGACCGTCTGAGCTCCTACGAGCAGTACTTC
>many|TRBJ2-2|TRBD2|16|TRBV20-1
CSARESGRALSGELFF
TGCAGTGCTAGGGAGAGCGGGAGGGCTCTCAGCGGGGAGCTGTTTTTT
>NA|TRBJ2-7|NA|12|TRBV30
CAWSQGSYEQYF
TGTGCCTGGAGTCAGGGCTCCTACGAGCAGTACTTC
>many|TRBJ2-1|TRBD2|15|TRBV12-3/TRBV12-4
CASSLVYSGVNEQFF
TGTGCCAGCAGTTTAGTCTATAGCGGGGTCAATGAGCAGTTCTTC